This T cell receptor (beta chain) was profiled in a study of blood T cell repertoires in COVID-19. Study as a whole: The United States, Italy and Spain provided the acute and convalescent COVID-19 samples. The cDNA or gDNA used as material had been derived from T cells, B-cell-depleted T cells, or PBMCs.

V was clipped by 1 base and J by 8 bases, with 11 bases between them. This CDR3 comprises 13 residues. Germline CDR1 reads SGHAT; CDR2 reads FQNNGV. In the authors' methods: Quantification of nucleated cells was approximated via reference gene primer amplification. Sequencing used immunoSEQ multiplex PCR; TCRdb keeps in-frame clones, though not all of them. Clone size and V and J calls were adopted from that table, with D and trimming inferred from the DNA. Among about 280,000 clones listed, over 75% were seen once. Sequencing input: peripheral blood. V and J are TRBV11-2 and TRBJ1-2; possible D gene TRBD1, 5 bases. The sequence was collected from a human donor in a cohort sampled during active COVID-19. CDR3 bases: TGTGCCAGCAGCTTAGCAGCAGGGAAGGGCTACACCTTC. Translation: CASSLAAGKGYTF.